The 13 T cell receptor beta chains presented below share a single source sample, sequenced in a study of blood T cell repertoires in COVID-19. The method was immunoSEQ multiplex PCR; TCRdb's version includes in-frame clones alone and lacks a portion of them. The top ten hold about 2.5% of the sample, which has around 230,000 clones, 83% seen once. Input material: peripheral blood. The receptors originated from a woman between 40 and 50 years old with active or convalescent COVID-19.

The chain combines TRBV7-3 with TRBJ1-1; D is undetermined. This CDR3 region has 14 residues. Trimming removed 3 bases from V and 1 base from J, with 9 bases in between. Germline values: CDR1 SGHTA, CDR2 FQGTGA. The CDR3: CASSLKLGNTEAFF. CDR3 coding DNA: TGTGCCAGCAGCTTGAAACTAGGGAACACTGAAGCTTTCTTT.

This clone was counted a single time. The chain recombines TRBV7-2 with TRBJ1-2; no firm D call. The CDR3 spans 14 residues. Germline CDR1 SGHTA, CDR2 FQGNSA. V was cut by 1 base and J by 2 bases, with 8 bases left in between. The CDR3 sequence: CASSLGQWNYGYTF. CDR3 DNA sequence: TGTGCCAGCAGCTTAGGGCAGTGGAACTATGGCTACACCTTC.

A single count supports this clone. The chain recombines TRBV19 with TRBJ1-2; 9 bases align to TRBD1. J lost 5 bases, V lost 4 bases, and 5 bases had no gene match. The CDR3 covers 14 residues. Germline loops: CDR1 LNHDA, CDR2 SQIVND (reference sequence). The CDR3 DNA reads TGTGCCAGTAGTAGAGACGGACAGGGGTATGGCTACACCTTC. Protein: CASSRDGQGYGYTF.

This chain connects TRBV9 to TRBJ2-3; D may be TRBD2 (7 bases). The CDR3 contains 14 residues. The germline V gene has CDR1 SGDLS and CDR2 YYNGEE. The ends were cut back, 4 bases at V and 4 bases at J, with 13 bases in the middle. CDR3 in amino acids: CASSPGGGSDTQYF. For the CDR3, the DNA is TGTGCCAGCAGCCCCGGCGGGGGCTCAGATACGCAGTATTTT.

This clone was found once. The rearrangement uses TRBV14 and TRBJ2-1; 9 bases map to TRBD1. The CDR3 contains 20 residues. Losses at the gene ends were 1 base for V and 6 bases for J; bases not matched to a gene: 19. Germline V lookup: CDR1 SGHDN, CDR2 FVKESK. The CDR3 protein is CASSQVAGTGLTGIFNEQFF. CDR3 nucleotide sequence: TGTGCCAGCAGCCAAGTCGCCGGGACAGGGCTTACAGGGATCTTCAATGAGCAGTTCTTC.

The V gene is TRBV6-1, the J gene TRBJ1-5; no reliable D call. Between the trimmed V and J ends, which lost 1 base and 11 bases, there was a span of 18 bases. CDR3 length: 15 residues. The germline CDR1 and CDR2 sequences are MNHNS and SASEGT. The CDR3 region has the DNA TGTGCCAGCAGTGAAGGAGTAGGTCTGAGTGCGGCCCAGCATTTT. As protein: CASSEGVGLSAAQHF.

J is TRBJ2-2 and V is TRBV25-1; possibly TRBD1 for D (5 bases). This CDR3 has 14 residues. Germline-derived CDR1 and CDR2 are MGHDK and SYGVNS. V lost 2 bases, J lost 6 bases, and 10 bases lay in between. The CDR3 DNA sequence: TGTGCCAGCAGTGAAGGTGGGGCCGCCGGGGAGCTGTTTTTT. Its protein product is CASSEGGAAGELFF.

This chain connects TRBV3-1 (or the pseudogene TRBV3-2) to TRBJ1-4; the D gene is possibly TRBD1 (5 bases). CDR1 is LGHDT and CDR2 is YNNKEL in the germline V gene (reference sequence). The length of the CDR3 is 15 residues. The V gene lost 1 base and the J gene lost 0 bases, with 6 bases spanning the gap. The CDR3 DNA reads TGTGCCAGCAGCCAAGGGACATCAACTAATGAAAAACTGTTTTTT. It is translated as CASSQGTSTNEKLFF.

The V gene is TRBV7-2, the J gene TRBJ1-5; 8 positions agree with TRBD1. Germline V lookup: CDR1 SGHTA, CDR2 FQGNSA. This CDR3 is 15 amino acids long. Germline trimming cut 5 bases from V and 6 bases from J; bases unmatched to any gene: 9. The CDR3 nucleotides are TGTGCCAGCAGCCAGAAACAGGGGGGGTTTCAGCCCCAGCATTTT. It codes for CASSQKQGGFQPQHF.

Ten or more counts support this clone. Different DNA sequences within this sample yield the same CDR3. The chain carries TRBV28 and TRBJ2-7; 7 nucleotides align to TRBD2. CDR1 and CDR2 (germline): MDHEN, SYDVKM. V lost 3 bases to trimming and J lost 3 bases; unmatched junction nucleotides: 5. This CDR3 contains 14 residues. DNA of the CDR3: TGTGCCAGCAGTTTGGCAGGGAGGGACTACGAGCAGTACTTC. It encodes CASSLAGRDYEQYF.

The chain carries TRBV29-1 and TRBJ1-1; 11 nucleotides align to TRBD1. V was clipped by 6 bases and J by 6 bases; unmatched bases: 12. The CDR3 runs 15 residues. Germline assignment: CDR1 SQVTM and CDR2 ANQGSEA. The CDR3 sequence is CSVMGQGGLRAEAFF. The CDR3, as DNA: TGCAGCGTAATGGGACAGGGGGGGCTGAGGGCTGAAGCTTTCTTT.

The DNA for the CDR3 is TGTGCCAGCAGGATCACAGAGAACACTGAAGCTTTCTTT. Its translation: CASRITENTEAFF. This chain joins TRBV27 and TRBJ1-1; D is unresolved. This CDR3 is built from 13 residues. Trimming removed 6 bases from V and 1 base from J, with 9 bases in between. CDR1 is MNHEY and CDR2 is SMNVEV in the germline V gene (reference sequence).

This chain uses TRBV29-1 with TRBJ1-2; perhaps TRBD1 as D (5 bases). The CDR3 extends over 15 amino acids. Germline V lookup: CDR1 SQVTM, CDR2 ANQGSEA. The V and J ends lost 3 bases and 5 bases respectively, with 19 bases between them. CDR3 sequence: CSVDRTQRWSYGYTF. The CDR3 DNA reads TGCAGCGTTGATAGGACACAGCGTTGGTCTTATGGCTACACCTTC. Looking up the rest from reference TRBV29-1 and TRBJ1-2 gives the full variable domain: SAVISQKPSRDICQRGTSLTIQCQVDSQVTMMFWYRQQPGQSLTLIATANQGSEATYESGFVIDKFPISRPNLTFSTLTVSNMSPEDSSIYLCSVDRTQRWSYGYTFGSGTRLTVV.